This T cell receptor beta chain was identified in a study of cytomegalovirus exposure and HLA in healthy donors. The data were produced by immunoSEQ multiplex PCR, yet TCRdb's version contains in-frame clones alone and is incomplete. The repertoire holds around 93,000 clones, with 85% as singletons. Donors came from a validation cohort of 95 to 150 subjects, distinct from the first 666-subject cohort. Worth noting for this clone: The target antigen is unknown.

General study findings and limits: A list of about 180 TCR beta chains associated with cytomegalovirus was given. A few chains tied to CMV proved CMV antigen-specific in vitro.

Germline V gene data show CDR1 as LGHNA and CDR2 as YNFKEQ. Between the trimmed V and J ends, which lost 4 bases and 2 bases, there was a span of 15 bases. The CDR3 sequence is 15 residues long. The chain has TRBV4-2 and TRBJ2-7; D might be TRBD2 (6 bases). The source is a man aged 18 to 29 in good health and CMV-seropositive. The sequenced material came from PBMCs. The CDR3 here is CASSPLTSSTYEQYF. The DNA of the CDR3 is TGTGCCAGCAGCCCACTCACTAGCAGCACCTACGAGCAGTACTTC.